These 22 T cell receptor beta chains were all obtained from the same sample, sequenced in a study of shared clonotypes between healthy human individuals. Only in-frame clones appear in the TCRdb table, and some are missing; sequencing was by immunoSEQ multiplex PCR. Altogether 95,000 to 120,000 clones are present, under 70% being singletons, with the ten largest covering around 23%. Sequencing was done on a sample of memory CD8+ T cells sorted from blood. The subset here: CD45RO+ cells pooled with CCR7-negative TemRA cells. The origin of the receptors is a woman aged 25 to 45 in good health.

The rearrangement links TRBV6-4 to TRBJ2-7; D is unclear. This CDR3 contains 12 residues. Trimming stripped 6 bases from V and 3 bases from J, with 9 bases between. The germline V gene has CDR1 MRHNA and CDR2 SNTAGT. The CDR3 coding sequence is TGTGCCAGCAGGGAAGGGTACTACGAGCAGTACTTC. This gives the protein CASREGYYEQYF.

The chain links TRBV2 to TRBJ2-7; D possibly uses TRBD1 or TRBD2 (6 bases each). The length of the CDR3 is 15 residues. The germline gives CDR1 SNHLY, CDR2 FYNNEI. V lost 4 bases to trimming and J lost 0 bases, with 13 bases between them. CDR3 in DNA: TGTGCCAGCAGTGGTCCGGGGGCTAGCTCCTACGAGCAGTACTTC. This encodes CASSGPGASSYEQYF.

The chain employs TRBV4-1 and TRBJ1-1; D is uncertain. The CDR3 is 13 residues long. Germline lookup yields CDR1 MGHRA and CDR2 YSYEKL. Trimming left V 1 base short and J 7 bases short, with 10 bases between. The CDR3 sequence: CASSQVPAYEAFF. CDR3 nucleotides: TGCGCCAGCAGCCAAGTACCGGCTTATGAAGCTTTCTTT.

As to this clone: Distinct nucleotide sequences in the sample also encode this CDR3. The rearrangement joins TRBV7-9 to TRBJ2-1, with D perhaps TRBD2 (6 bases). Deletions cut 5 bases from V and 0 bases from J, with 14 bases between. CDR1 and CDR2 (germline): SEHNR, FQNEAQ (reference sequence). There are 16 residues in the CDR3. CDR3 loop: CASSPRGGSSYNEQFF. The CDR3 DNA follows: TGTGCCAGCAGCCCCCGAGGAGGGAGCTCCTACAATGAGCAGTTCTTC.

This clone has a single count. In DNA, the CDR3 is TGTGCCAGCTCCCAGTTTGGGAGCTCCTACAATGAGCAGTTCTTC. This codes for CASSQFGSSYNEQFF. This chain connects TRBV28 to TRBJ2-1; D is possibly TRBD2 (5 bases). CDR3 length: 15 amino acids. Germline lookup yields CDR1 MDHEN and CDR2 SYDVKM. Trimming took 8 bases from V and 0 from J, leaving 14 bases between them. Full variable domain (missing parts from reference TRBV28 and TRBJ2-1): DVKVTQSSRYLVKRTGEKVFLECVQDMDHENMFWYRQDPGLGLRLIYFSYDVKMKEKGDIPEGYSVSREKKERFSLILESASTNQTSMYLCASSQFGSSYNEQFFGPGTRLTVL.

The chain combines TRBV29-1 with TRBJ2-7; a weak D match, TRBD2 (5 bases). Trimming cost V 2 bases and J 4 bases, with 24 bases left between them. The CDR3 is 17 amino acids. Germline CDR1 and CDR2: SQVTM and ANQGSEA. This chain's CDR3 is CSVETRPGGLDIYEQYF. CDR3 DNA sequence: TGCAGCGTTGAAACCCGGCCAGGAGGTTTGGATATATACGAGCAGTACTTC.

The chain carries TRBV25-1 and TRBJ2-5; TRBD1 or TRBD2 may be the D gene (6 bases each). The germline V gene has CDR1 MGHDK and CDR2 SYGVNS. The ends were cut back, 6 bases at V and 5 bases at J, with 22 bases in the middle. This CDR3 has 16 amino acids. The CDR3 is CASSSGGQGDWETQYF. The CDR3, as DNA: TGTGCCAGCAGCTCTGGGGGGCAGGGCGATTGGGAGACCCAGTACTTC.

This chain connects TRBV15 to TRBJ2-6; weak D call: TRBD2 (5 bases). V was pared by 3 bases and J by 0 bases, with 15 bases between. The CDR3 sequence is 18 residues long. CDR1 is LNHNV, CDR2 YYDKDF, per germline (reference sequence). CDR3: CATSSLTTDSSGANVLTF. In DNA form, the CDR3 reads TGTGCCACCAGCAGTCTTACGACGGACTCCTCTGGGGCCAACGTCCTGACTTTC.

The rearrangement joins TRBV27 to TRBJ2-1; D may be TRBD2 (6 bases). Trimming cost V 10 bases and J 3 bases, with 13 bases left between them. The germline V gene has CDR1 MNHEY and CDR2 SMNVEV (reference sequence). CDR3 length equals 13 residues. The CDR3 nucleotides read TGTGCCACGGGGTCCGGGAGCTACAATGAGCAGTTCTTC. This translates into CATGSGSYNEQFF.

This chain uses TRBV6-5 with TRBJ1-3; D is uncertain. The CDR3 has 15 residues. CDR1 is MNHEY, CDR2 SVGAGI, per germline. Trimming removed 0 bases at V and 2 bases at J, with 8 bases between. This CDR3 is CASSYSRLPGNTIYF. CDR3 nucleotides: TGTGCCAGCAGTTACTCACGACTTCCTGGAAACACCATATATTTT.

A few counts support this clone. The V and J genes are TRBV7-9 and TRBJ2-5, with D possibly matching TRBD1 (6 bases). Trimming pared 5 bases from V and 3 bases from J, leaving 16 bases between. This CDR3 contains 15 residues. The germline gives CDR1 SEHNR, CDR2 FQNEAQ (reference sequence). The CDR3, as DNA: TGTGCCAGCAGCGTAACGCAGGGGACCGAAGAGACCCAGTACTTC. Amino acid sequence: CASSVTQGTEETQYF.

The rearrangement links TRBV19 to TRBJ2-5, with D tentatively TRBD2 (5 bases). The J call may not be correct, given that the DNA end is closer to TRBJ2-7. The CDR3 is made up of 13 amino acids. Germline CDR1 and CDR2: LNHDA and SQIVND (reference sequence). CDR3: CASSPTRLHEQYF. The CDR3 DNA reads TGTGCCAGCAGTCCTACTAGGCTGCACGAGCAGTACTTC.

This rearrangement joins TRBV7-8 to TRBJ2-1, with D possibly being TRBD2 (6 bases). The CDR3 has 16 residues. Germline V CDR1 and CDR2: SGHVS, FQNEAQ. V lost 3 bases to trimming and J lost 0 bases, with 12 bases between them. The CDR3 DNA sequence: TGTGCCAGCAGCTTGGATGGCGGGACCTCCTACAATGAGCAGTTCTTC. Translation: CASSLDGGTSYNEQFF. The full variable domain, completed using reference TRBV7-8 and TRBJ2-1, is GAGVSQSPRYKVAKRGQDVALRCDPISGHVSLFWYQQALGQGPEFLTYFQNEAQLDKSGLPSDRFFAERPEGSVSTLKIQRTQQEDSAVYLCASSLDGGTSYNEQFFGPGTRLTVL.

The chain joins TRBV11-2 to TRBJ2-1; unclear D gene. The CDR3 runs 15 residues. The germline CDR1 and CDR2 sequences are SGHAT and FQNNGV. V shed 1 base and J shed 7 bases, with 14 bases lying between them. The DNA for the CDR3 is TGTGCCAGCAGCTTAGGACCAACATTTGGGAATGAGCAGTTCTTC. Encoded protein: CASSLGPTFGNEQFF.

Here the CDR3 DNA reads TGCGCCAGCAGCCAAGAGCCTGAGCATTGGCCCCAGCATTTT. It codes for CASSQEPEHWPQHF. V usage is TRBV4-1 and J usage is TRBJ1-5; D gene unclear. The germline V gene encodes CDR1 MGHRA and CDR2 YSYEKL. V lost 0 bases and J 9 bases, leaving 12 bases between the germline ends. This CDR3 is 14 amino acids long.

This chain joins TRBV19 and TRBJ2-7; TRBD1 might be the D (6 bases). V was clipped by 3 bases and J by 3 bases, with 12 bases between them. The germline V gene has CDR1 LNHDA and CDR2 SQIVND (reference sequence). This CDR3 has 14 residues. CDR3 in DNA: TGTGCCAGTAGTATCCAGGGGTCTAACTACGAGCAGTACTTC. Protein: CASSIQGSNYEQYF.

CDR3 nucleotide sequence: TGTGCCAGCGCAAAATGGGCTGGAAACACCATATATTTT. Translating gives CASAKWAGNTIYF. The chain uses TRBV2 and TRBJ1-3; D not resolved. The CDR3 is made up of 13 amino acids. Germline assignment: CDR1 SNHLY and CDR2 FYNNEI. The V end was cut by 8 bases, the J end by 2 bases, with 10 bases between.

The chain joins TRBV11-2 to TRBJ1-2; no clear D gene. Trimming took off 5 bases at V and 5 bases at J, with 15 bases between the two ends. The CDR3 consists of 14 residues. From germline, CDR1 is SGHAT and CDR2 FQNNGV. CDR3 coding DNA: TGTGCCAGCAGCCCCCTCAGCACGGTATATGGCTACACCTTC. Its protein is CASSPLSTVYGYTF.

The chain's CDR3 is CASSIGDRAQETQYF. The CDR3 DNA reads TGTGCCAGTAGTATCGGGGACAGGGCCCAAGAGACCCAGTACTTC. The chain is built from TRBV19 and TRBJ2-5, with TRBD1 matching over 9 bases. V was clipped by 3 bases and J by 1 base; unmatched bases: 3. CDR1 and CDR2 (germline): LNHDA, SQIVND (reference sequence). This CDR3 is 15 amino acids long.

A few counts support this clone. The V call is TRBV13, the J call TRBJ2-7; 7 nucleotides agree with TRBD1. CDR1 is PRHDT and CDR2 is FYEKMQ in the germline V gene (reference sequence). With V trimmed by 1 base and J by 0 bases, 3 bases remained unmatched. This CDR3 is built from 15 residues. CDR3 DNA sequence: TGTGCCAGCAGCTTAGAGGGGGCCAGCTCCTACGAGCAGTACTTC. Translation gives CASSLEGASSYEQYF.

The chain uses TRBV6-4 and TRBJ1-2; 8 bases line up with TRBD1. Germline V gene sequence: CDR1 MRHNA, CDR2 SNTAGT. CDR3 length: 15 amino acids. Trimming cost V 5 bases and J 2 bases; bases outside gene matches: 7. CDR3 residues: CASSPFRTGNYGYTF. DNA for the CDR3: TGTGCCAGCAGTCCCTTCCGGACAGGGAACTATGGCTACACCTTC.

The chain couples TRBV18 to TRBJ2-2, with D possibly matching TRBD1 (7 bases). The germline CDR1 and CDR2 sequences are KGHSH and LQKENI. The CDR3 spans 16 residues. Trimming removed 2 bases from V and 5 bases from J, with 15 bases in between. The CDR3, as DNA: TGTGCCAGCTCACCAGCGGCCCCAGGGGGGACCGGGGAGCTGTTTTTT. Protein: CASSPAAPGGTGELFF.